What follows describes a single T cell receptor (beta chain). Its antigen remains unknown. The sample is drawn from a study of T cells in Graves' hyperthyroidism and ophthalmopathy. Points from the study as a whole: The model anticipated ophthalmopathy a median approximately 6.7 months pre-onset.

The investigators amplified TCR beta CDR3 regions from RNA transcripts. The HTBI primer set drove a first-round RT-PCR of the TCR CDR3. TCRdb redid the calling of the multiplex PCR reads with MiXCR, one entry per CDR3 protein. The sample comprises around 600,000 distinct CDR3 sequences, about 15% of which are singletons, and 6.5% to 8% rests with the top ten. Germline V gene lookup returns CDR1 LGHNA and CDR2 YNFKEQ. This CDR3 has 16 residues. V was clipped by 0 bases and J by 3 bases, with 14 bases between them. The chain uses TRBV4-2 and TRBJ1-1, with a possible D match to TRBD1 (6 bases). Material: blood. This receptor was taken from a woman aged 25 to 45 with Graves' hyperthyroidism. CDR3 region: CASSQDPRGPYTEAFF. CDR3 in DNA: TGTGCCAGCAGCCAAGATCCCCGGGGGCCCTACACTGAAGCTTTCTTT.